This passage covers 12 T cell receptor beta chains from one sample sequenced in a study of beta chain features in type 1 diabetes. Whole-study results and caveats: A moderate, significant TCRB CDR3 shortening appeared in type 1 diabetes across four CD4+ subsets.

TCRB transcripts that were expressed got sequenced, as all of the isolated RNA had been reverse transcribed. Some clones are missing from TCRdb's copy, which holds only in-frame ones; the method was immunoSEQ multiplex PCR. The sample shows a few hundred thousand clones, about 24% of them seen only once. Their target antigens are unknown. The sample taken for sequencing was naive CD4+ T cells from blood. Every receptor here comes from a young woman with type 1 diabetes.

This chain connects TRBV30 to TRBJ1-1, with 8 bases that match TRBD1. CDR1 and CDR2 from the germline V gene are GTSNPN and SVGIG (reference sequence). V lost 2 bases and J lost 4; bases outside the gene matches: 6. CDR3 size: 14 residues. CDR3 residues: CAWSYTGGSTEAFF. DNA for the CDR3: TGTGCCTGGAGTTACACAGGGGGATCCACTGAAGCTTTCTTT.

This chain joins TRBV7-9 and TRBJ1-1; D possibly corresponds to TRBD1 (6 bases). CDR1 SEHNR and CDR2 FQNEAQ come from the germline V gene (reference sequence). The CDR3 runs 12 residues. Trimming stripped 11 bases from V and 3 bases from J, with 13 bases between. For the CDR3, the DNA is TGTGCCCAAGCCAGGGGCGACACTGAAGCTTTCTTT. This translates into CAQARGDTEAFF. The full variable domain, in which reference TRBV7-9 and TRBJ1-1 provide the parts outside the CDR3, is DTGVSQNPRHKITKRGQNVTFRCDPISEHNRLYWYRQTLGQGPEFLTYFQNEAQLEKSRLLSDRFSAERPKGSFSTLEIQRTEQGDSAMYLCAQARGDTEAFFGQGTRLTVV.

J is TRBJ2-5 and V is TRBV6-6; 13 bases fit TRBD2. Germline CDR1 MNHNY, CDR2 SVGAGI (reference sequence). The CDR3 is made up of 15 amino acids. After removal of 6 bases from V and 4 bases from J, the junction contained 5 bases not matched to a gene. As DNA, the CDR3 is TGTGCCAGCAGCCGCCGGACTAGCGGGAGAGAGACCCAGTACTTC. Translation gives CASSRRTSGRETQYF.

DNA of the CDR3: TGTGCCAGCAGACCTCCTAGGGGCCTCCCCGGGGAGCTGTTTTTT. It codes for CASRPPRGLPGELFF. V gene TRBV28 combines with J gene TRBJ2-2, with a possible D match to TRBD1 (5 bases). Germline V lookup: CDR1 MDHEN, CDR2 SYDVKM. The V end was cut by 6 bases, the J end by 6 bases, with 17 bases between. The CDR3 loop spans 15 amino acids.

The chain carries TRBV15 and TRBJ2-5; 9 positions agree with TRBD2. The end of the DNA aligns better with TRBJ2-7, so the J call may be wrong. The CDR3 has 16 amino acids. The germline V gene has CDR1 LNHNV and CDR2 YYDKDF (reference sequence). The CDR3 reads CATSRGGASGTYEQYF. In DNA, the CDR3 is TGTGCCACCAGCAGAGGCGGGGCTAGCGGGACCTACGAGCAGTACTTC.

This clone was counted only a few times. The chain uses TRBV30 and TRBJ1-1; possible D gene TRBD1, 5 bases. The ends were cut back, 0 bases at V and 1 base at J, with 15 bases in the middle. This CDR3 is 16 amino acids long. Germline lookup yields CDR1 GTSNPN and CDR2 SVGIG (reference sequence). The CDR3 nucleotides are TGTGCCTGGAGTGTATGGCGGGGACGTGGGAACACTGAAGCTTTCTTT. Its translation is CAWSVWRGRGNTEAFF.

This clone has more than one count but fewer than ten. The chain has TRBV15 and TRBJ1-2; a weak D match, TRBD1 (5 bases). The V end lost 3 bases, the J end lost 2 bases, and 19 bases lay between the germline ends. From germline, CDR1 is LNHNV and CDR2 YYDKDF (reference sequence). The CDR3 runs 17 residues. CDR3 protein: CATSRDSRTGVNYGYTF. The CDR3 DNA is TGTGCCACCAGCAGGGATAGCCGCACAGGAGTAAACTATGGCTACACCTTC.

In this sample, this clone turned up a few times. The chain links TRBV7-9 to TRBJ1-5; TRBD1 might be the D (5 bases). V lost 5 bases and J 6 bases, leaving 14 bases between the germline ends. The length of the CDR3 is 14 residues. Germline V gene data show CDR1 as SEHNR and CDR2 as FQNEAQ (reference sequence). CDR3 region: CASSLGGGSQPQHF. The CDR3 bases are TGTGCCAGCAGCCTGGGGGGGGGAAGTCAGCCCCAGCATTTT. Full variable domain (outside the CDR3, taken from reference TRBV7-9 and TRBJ1-5): DTGVSQNPRHKITKRGQNVTFRCDPISEHNRLYWYRQTLGQGPEFLTYFQNEAQLEKSRLLSDRFSAERPKGSFSTLEIQRTEQGDSAMYLCASSLGGGSQPQHFGDGTRLSIL.

This clone was seen more than once but under ten times. This chain links TRBV4-1 with TRBJ2-5, with D perhaps TRBD2 (6 bases). Germline CDR1 reads MGHRA; CDR2 reads YSYEKL. This CDR3 region has 17 residues. Between the trimmed V and J ends, which lost 0 bases and 2 bases, there was a span of 16 bases. The CDR3 region has the DNA TGCGCCAGCAGCCAAGATCGGATAGCGGTGCGACAAGAGACCCAGTACTTC. Its protein product is CASSQDRIAVRQETQYF.

The rearrangement joins TRBV28 to TRBJ1-5; perhaps TRBD1 as D (6 bases). V gave up 5 bases and J gave up 0 bases, with 26 bases separating them. CDR1 is MDHEN, CDR2 SYDVKM, per germline. The CDR3 contains 20 residues. The CDR3 region is CASSPPDRSRPDYSNQPQHF. The DNA of the CDR3 is TGTGCCAGCAGTCCGCCGGACAGATCTCGGCCTGATTATAGCAATCAGCCCCAGCATTTT.

The V gene is TRBV30, the J gene TRBJ1-1; D is perhaps TRBD1 (5 bases). CDR3 length: 13 residues. V was shortened by 5 bases and J by 0 bases, with 10 bases between the two germline ends. From germline, CDR1 is GTSNPN and CDR2 SVGIG (reference sequence). The chain's CDR3 is CAWDRSMNTEAFF. In DNA form, the CDR3 reads TGTGCCTGGGACAGAAGTATGAACACTGAAGCTTTCTTT.

The V call is TRBV11-1, the J call TRBJ2-2, with D perhaps TRBD2 (5 bases). This CDR3 contains 16 residues. Trimming cost V 5 bases and J 1 base, with 14 bases left between them. Germline V gene data show CDR1 as SGHAT and CDR2 as FQDESV (reference sequence). CDR3 sequence (DNA): TGTGCCAGCAGCCCGCTGCCCAGCGGGAACACCGGGGAGCTGTTTTTT. Translating gives CASSPLPSGNTGELFF.